A selection of T cell receptor beta chains follows, all from one sample in a study of early T cells in non-severe SARS-CoV-2 infection. MiXCR, applied by TCRdb to the 5' RACE reads, yields one record per CDR3 protein. The repertoire holds 55,000 to 75,000 distinct CDR3 sequences, 7.7% seen once, with around 3.4% in the top ten. The sequencing input was whole blood. These TCRs come from an adult who was a healthcare worker with PCR-confirmed SARS-CoV-2 infection or an uninfected control (not recorded which). CDR3s include the opening cysteine and the closing phenylalanine or tryptophan. D genes are given only for firm matches. Part of the rows lack a size; the others show once, few, many or a class for expanded clones.

d_call | clone_size | j_call | cdr3_length | v_call | cdr3_aa | cdr3_nt
NA | NA | TRBJ2-2 | 14 | TRBV5-1 | CATREQSNTGELFF | TGCGCTACCAGGGAGCAATCGAACACCGGGGAGCTGTTTTTT
TRBD2 | NA | TRBJ2-7 | 14 | TRBV11-2 | CASSWSTSGYEQYF | TGTGCCAGCAGCTGGTCGACTAGCGGCTACGAGCAGTACTTC
TRBD1 | many | TRBJ2-1 | 17 | TRBV7-3 | CASSFTTGQGTYNEQFF | TGTGCCAGCAGCTTTACTACGGGACAGGGCACCTACAATGAGCAGTTCTTC
TRBD2 | many | TRBJ2-1 | 11 | TRBV12-3/TRBV12-4 | CASSNSGVQFF | TGTGCCAGCAGTAATAGCGGGGTTCAGTTCTTC
NA | few | TRBJ2-7 | 15 | TRBV27 | CASSPHRTPSYEQYF | TGTGCCAGCAGCCCTCACAGGACCCCCTCCTACGAGCAGTACTTC
TRBD1 | NA | TRBJ2-3 | 16 | TRBV24-1 | CATSDPGQGTTDTQYF | TGTGCCACCAGTGACCCGGGACAGGGGACTACAGATACGCAGTATTTT
NA | few | TRBJ2-5 | 13 | TRBV29-1 | CSVHEDSQKTQYF | TGCAGCGTTCACGAGGACTCGCAGAAGACCCAGTACTTC
NA | many | TRBJ2-3 | 14 | TRBV29-1 | CSVALAVSTDTQYF | TGCAGCGTTGCACTTGCAGTTAGCACAGATACGCAGTATTTT
TRBD2 | few | TRBJ2-1 | 15 | TRBV6-4 | CASSDSLAGGNEQFF | TGTGCCAGCAGTGACTCACTAGCGGGAGGGAATGAGCAGTTCTTC
NA | few | TRBJ2-1 | 12 | TRBV7-9 | CASSLVLTEQFF | TGTGCCAGCAGCTTAGTTTTGACTGAGCAGTTCTTC
NA | many | TRBJ2-5 | 13 | TRBV29-1 | CSVVPGVLETQYF | TGCAGCGTTGTTCCGGGAGTATTGGAGACCCAGTACTTC
NA | many | TRBJ1-6 | 15 | TRBV25-1 | CASSDPAGFSSPLHF | TGTGCCAGCAGTGACCCGGCGGGCTTCTCTTCACCCCTCCACTTT
TRBD1 | NA | TRBJ2-5 | 14 | TRBV5-4 | CASSLGQGQETQYF | TGTGCCAGCAGCCTAGGACAGGGACAAGAGACCCAGTACTTC
NA | few | TRBJ1-1 | 13 | TRBV28 | CASSYFDRPEAFF | TGTGCCAGCAGCTACTTTGACAGACCTGAAGCTTTCTTT
NA | many | TRBJ1-6 | 14 | TRBV27 | CASSLYPLVSPLHF | TGTGCCAGCAGTTTATACCCCCTGGTCTCACCCCTCCACTTT
NA | many | TRBJ2-1 | 13 | TRBV7-2 | CASSSGPRFSQFF | TGTGCCAGCAGCTCCGGGCCTCGTTTTTCACAGTTCTTC
TRBD2 | few | TRBJ2-1 | 14 | TRBV2 | CASSGTSGINEQFF | TGTGCCAGCAGTGGGACTAGCGGAATCAATGAGCAGTTCTTC
TRBD1 | NA | TRBJ2-7 | 15 | TRBV9 | CASSANRGPPHEQYF | TGTGCCAGCAGCGCCAACAGGGGGCCCCCCCACGAGCAGTACTTC
TRBD1 | many | TRBJ1-1 | 14 | TRBV20-1 | CSAPGQGGFTEAFF | TGCAGTGCTCCGGGACAGGGGGGATTCACTGAAGCTTTCTTT
TRBD1 | many | TRBJ2-5 | 15 | TRBV9 | CASSPSEGALETQYF | TGTGCCAGCAGCCCTAGTGAGGGGGCATTGGAGACCCAGTACTTC
TRBD2 | few | TRBJ2-3 | 15 | TRBV5-1 | CASRAGRASTDTQYF | TGCGCCTCGCGAGCGGGGAGGGCTAGCACAGATACGCAGTATTTT
TRBD1 | few | TRBJ2-5 | 16 | TRBV14 | CASSQENRGVQETQYF | TGTGCCAGCAGCCAAGAAAACAGGGGGGTTCAGGAGACCCAGTACTTC
NA | NA | TRBJ2-7 | 15 | TRBV20-1 | CSARERGVSSYEQYF | TGCAGTGCTAGAGAAAGGGGGGTTAGCTCCTACGAGCAGTACTTC
NA | few | TRBJ2-7 | 15 | TRBV14 | CASSQTRGLVYEQYF | TGTGCCAGCAGCCAAACGAGGGGGTTAGTCTACGAGCAGTACTTC
NA | many | TRBJ2-1 | 9 | TRBV20-1 | CSAKDEQFF | TGCAGTGCTAAGGATGAGCAGTTCTTC
NA | many | TRBJ2-5 | 13 | TRBV5-1 | CASSVGSGETQYF | TGCGCCAGCAGCGTGGGTTCAGGAGAGACCCAGTACTTC
NA | NA | TRBJ1-1 | 13 | TRBV18 | CASSPAGHTEAFF | TGTGCCAGCTCACCAGCAGGTCACACTGAAGCTTTCTTT
TRBD2 | many | TRBJ2-1 | 16 | TRBV20-1 | CSARDQTSGSFNEQFF | TGCAGTGCTAGAGACCAGACTAGCGGGAGTTTCAATGAGCAGTTCTTC
NA | many | TRBJ2-7 | 16 | TRBV12-5 | CAGEPTHSAGMGEQYF | TGTGCCGGCGAGCCCACTCACTCGGCGGGAATGGGCGAGCAGTACTTC
TRBD2 | many | TRBJ2-1 | 16 | TRBV18 | CASSPLAGGPGNEQFF | TGTGCCAGCTCACCGCTAGCGGGAGGGCCAGGGAATGAGCAGTTCTTC
TRBD1 | many | TRBJ1-6 | 12 | TRBV6-1 | CASRQGGSPLHF | TGTGCCAGCAGACAGGGGGGCTCACCCCTCCACTTT
TRBD2 | NA | TRBJ2-7 | 17 | TRBV10-3 | CAISESTSGRRSYEQYF | TGTGCCATCAGTGAGTCGACTAGCGGGAGAAGGTCCTACGAGCAGTACTTC
NA | few | TRBJ2-1 | 15 | TRBV9 | CASSASRRGYNEQFF | TGTGCCAGCAGCGCCAGCAGGAGGGGGTACAATGAGCAGTTCTTC
TRBD1 | few | TRBJ2-1 | 15 | TRBV5-1 | CASSPGQGPYNEQFF | TGCGCCAGCAGCCCCGGACAGGGGCCGTACAATGAGCAGTTCTTC
NA | few | TRBJ1-5 | 15 | TRBV19 | CASIGAGENNQPQHF | TGTGCCAGTATTGGGGCAGGGGAGAACAATCAGCCCCAGCATTTT
NA | many | TRBJ2-1 | 13 | TRBV20-1 | CSARLAGVDEQFF | TGCAGTGCTAGACTAGCAGGGGTTGATGAGCAGTTCTTC
TRBD2 | many | TRBJ2-1 | 14 | TRBV29-1 | CSVDRPPGGDEQFF | TGCAGCGTTGATCGCCCGCCGGGAGGGGATGAGCAGTTCTTC
NA | many | TRBJ1-6 | 14 | TRBV2 | CASSARTANSPLHF | TGTGCCAGCAGTGCCCGGACAGCGAATTCACCCCTCCACTTT
NA | few | TRBJ2-7 | 11 | TRBV11-2 | CASSFLDEQYF | TGTGCCAGCAGCTTCCTCGACGAGCAGTACTTC
NA | many | TRBJ2-3 | 15 | TRBV20-1 | CSAHARLVGYDTQYF | TGCAGTGCTCACGCCAGACTAGTCGGATACGATACGCAGTATTTT
NA | NA | TRBJ2-7 | 16 | TRBV3-1 | CASSQDQPKRSYEQYF | TGTGCCAGCAGCCAAGATCAGCCCAAAAGGTCCTACGAGCAGTACTTC
NA | NA | TRBJ2-7 | 14 | TRBV4-1 | CASSPSLDLREQYF | TGCGCCAGCAGCCCCTCCTTGGACCTCCGGGAGCAGTACTTC
TRBD2 | NA | TRBJ2-3 | 16 | TRBV5-1 | CASSDGLGTSADTQYF | TGCGCCAGCAGCGATGGTTTGGGGACTAGCGCAGATACGCAGTATTTT
NA | many | TRBJ2-7 | 15 | TRBV10-1 | CASSESEGSSYEQYF | TGCGCCAGCAGTGAGTCGGAGGGCAGCTCCTACGAGCAGTACTTC
NA | few | TRBJ1-1 | 13 | TRBV18 | CASSPAIGTEAFF | TGTGCCAGCTCACCCGCGATTGGCACTGAAGCTTTCTTT
TRBD2 | many | TRBJ2-2 | 15 | TRBV20-1 | CSARVTSGSGGELFF | TGCAGTGCTAGAGTAACTAGCGGGAGTGGCGGGGAGCTGTTTTTT